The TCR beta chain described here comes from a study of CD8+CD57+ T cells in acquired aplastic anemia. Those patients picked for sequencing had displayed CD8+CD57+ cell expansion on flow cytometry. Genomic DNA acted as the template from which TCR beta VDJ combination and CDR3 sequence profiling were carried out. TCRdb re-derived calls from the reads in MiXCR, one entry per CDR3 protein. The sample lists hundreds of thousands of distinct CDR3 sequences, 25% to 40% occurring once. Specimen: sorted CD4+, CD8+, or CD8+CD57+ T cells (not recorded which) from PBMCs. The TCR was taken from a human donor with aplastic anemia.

CDR3 DNA: TGTGCCACCAGTGATGAGGACGGGACCGGGGCCAACGTCCTGACTTTC. Protein sequence: CATSDEDGTGANVLTF. This chain connects TRBV24-1 to TRBJ2-6; D assignment may be TRBD1 or TRBD2 (5 bases each). Germline CDR1 reads KGHDR; CDR2 reads SFDVKD. The CDR3 totals 16 residues. Trimming cost V 3 bases and J 4 bases, with 12 bases left between them.